The T cell receptor (beta chain) under discussion was sequenced for a study of T cells in localized non-small cell lung cancer. Some clones are missing from TCRdb's copy, which holds only in-frame ones; the method was immunoSEQ multiplex PCR. The table lists fewer than 6,000 clones, 85% of them singletons, with approximately 9% in the top ten. Concerning this clone itself: Its target is unknown.

Study-level findings and limits: Density of T cells in blood, when higher, went with longer overall survival. Out of the top 100 tumor clones, a median about 57 were seen in adjacent lung. Uninvolved adjacent lung showed higher T cell clonality than tumor.

V was clipped by 4 bases and J by 6 bases, with 15 bases between them. This CDR3 is built from 14 residues. Per germline, CDR1 GTSNPN and CDR2 SVGIG (reference sequence). The source material was PBMCs, sampled before any cancer treatment. This TCR came from a woman aged 35 to 69 with stage II lung adenocarcinoma. This chain uses TRBV30 with TRBJ2-2; D gene ambiguous. CDR3 amino acids: CAWNLRAGSGELFF. CDR3 nucleotides: TGTGCCTGGAACCTTAGGGCAGGTTCCGGGGAGCTGTTTTTT.